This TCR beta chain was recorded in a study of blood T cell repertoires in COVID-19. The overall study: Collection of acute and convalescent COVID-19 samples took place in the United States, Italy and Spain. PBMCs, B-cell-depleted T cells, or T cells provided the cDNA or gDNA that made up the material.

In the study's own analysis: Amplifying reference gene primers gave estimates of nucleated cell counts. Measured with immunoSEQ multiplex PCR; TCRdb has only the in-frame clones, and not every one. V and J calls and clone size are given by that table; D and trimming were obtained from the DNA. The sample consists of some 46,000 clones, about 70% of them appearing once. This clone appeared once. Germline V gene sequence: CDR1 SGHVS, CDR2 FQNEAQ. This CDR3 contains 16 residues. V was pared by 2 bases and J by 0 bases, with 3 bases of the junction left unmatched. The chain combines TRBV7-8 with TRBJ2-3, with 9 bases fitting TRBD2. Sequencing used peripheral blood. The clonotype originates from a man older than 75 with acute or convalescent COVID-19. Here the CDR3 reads CASSLRTSVSTDTQYF. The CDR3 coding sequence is TGTGCCAGCAGCTTAAGGACTAGCGTTAGCACAGATACGCAGTATTTT.